This T cell receptor beta chain was obtained from a study of post-analysis software for immune sequencing data. Notes on this clonotype: Its specificity is unknown.

CDR3 length: 15 residues. Study observations and caveats: Comparison of patients with controls showed five TRBV segments more frequent in patients, TRBV5-6, TRBV5-1 and TRBV20-1 among them.

Each TCR beta cDNA library carried unique molecular identifiers. TCRdb re-called the PCR reads with MiXCR, one entry per CDR3 protein. This sample has approximately 690,000 distinct CDR3 sequences, with around 60% found just once. The chain has TRBV21-1 and TRBJ1-2. TRBV21-1 is assigned pseudogene status. Sequencing was carried out using blood. The origin of this receptor is a girl aged 2 to 9 with multiple sclerosis. The CDR3 DNA is TGTGCCAGCAGCGAAGCTTGGACAGCTAACTATGGCCACACCTTC. The encoded protein is CASSEAWTANYGHTF.